This T cell receptor beta chain was identified in a study of T cells in narcolepsy. The germline CDR1 and CDR2 sequences are LNHDA and SQIVND (reference sequence). The length of the CDR3 is 12 residues. The germline V and J ends were trimmed by 6 bases and 7 bases, with 12 bases remaining between them. Only in-frame clones appear in the TCRdb table, and some are missing; sequencing was by immunoSEQ multiplex PCR. The data contain fewer than 40,000 clones, roughly 77% of them singletons. Note on this clone: In the same sample, other DNA sequences code for this CDR3.

The chain recombines TRBV19 with TRBJ1-2, with no clear D. The sequencing input was memory (CD45RA-) CD4+ T cells from blood. This clonotype originated in a human donor in good health. CDR3 sequence: CASSPTRSGYTF. DNA of the CDR3: TGTGCCAGTAGCCCGACGAGAAGTGGCTACACCTTC.